A single sample gave rise to the 26 T cell receptor beta chains below, sequenced in a study of blood T cell repertoires in COVID-19. The table came from immunoSEQ multiplex PCR; TCRdb's copy has only in-frame clones and leaves some out. The sample consists of about 70,000 clones, around 83% of them appearing once. What was sequenced was peripheral blood. The source of these receptors is a man aged 30 to 45 with COVID-19, enrolled during active disease.

The chain has TRBV7-2 and TRBJ2-7; tentative D call: TRBD2 (6 bases). The CDR3 has 16 amino acids. Germline CDR1 is SGHTA and CDR2 is FQGNSA. The V gene lost 1 base and the J gene lost 0 bases, with 13 bases spanning the gap. DNA for the CDR3: TGTGCCAGCAGCTTAGGTACGCGGGATGTCTCCTACGAGCAGTACTTC. Its translation is CASSLGTRDVSYEQYF.

The V gene is TRBV6-2 or TRBV6-3, the J gene TRBJ1-5; the D is unclear. The ends were cut back, 2 bases at V and 1 base at J, with 3 bases in the middle. This CDR3 is built from 13 residues. Germline-derived CDR1 and CDR2 are MNHEY and SVGEGT. The CDR3 nucleotides read TGTGCCAGCAGTTACACAAGCAATCAGCCCCAGCATTTT. Protein product: CASSYTSNQPQHF.

CDR3 sequence: CASSPIRGNNDGYTF. The CDR3 nucleotides are TGTGCCAGCTCACCTATCCGGGGTAACAACGATGGCTACACCTTC. The rearrangement joins TRBV18 to TRBJ1-2; no clear D gene. Germline CDR1 is KGHSH and CDR2 is LQKENI. The V end lost 3 bases, the J end lost 6 bases, and 17 bases lay between the germline ends. The length of the CDR3 is 15 residues. Looking up the rest from reference TRBV18 and TRBJ1-2 gives the full variable domain: NAGVMQNPRHLVRRRGQEARLRCSPMKGHSHVYWYRQLPEEGLKFMVYLQKENIIDESGMPKERFSAEFPKEGPSILRIQQVVRGDSAAYFCASSPIRGNNDGYTFGSGTRLTVV.

The chain uses TRBV4-3 and TRBJ1-1; unclear D gene. CDR3 length equals 11 residues. V was cut by 0 bases and J by 9 bases, with 5 bases left in between. Germline V gives CDR1 LGHNA, CDR2 YSLEER. This CDR3 is CASSQDSKAFF. DNA of the CDR3: TGCGCCAGCAGCCAAGACAGTAAAGCTTTCTTT.

The chain recombines TRBV28 with TRBJ2-5; TRBD1 agrees at 7 bases. The length of the CDR3 is 17 residues. The germline gives CDR1 MDHEN, CDR2 SYDVKM. V shed 3 bases and J 0 bases; nucleotides not matched to a gene: 10. CDR3 sequence: CASSFEWDSLYQETQYF. In DNA, the CDR3 is TGTGCCAGCAGTTTTGAATGGGACAGCCTGTACCAAGAGACCCAGTACTTC.

V gene TRBV15 combines with J gene TRBJ2-1; 8 positions match TRBD2. V dropped 10 bases and J dropped 3; count of bases not matched to a gene: 11. The CDR3 length is 15 residues. In germline, CDR1 is LNHNV, CDR2 YYDKDF (reference sequence). The CDR3 protein is CAISTLADLYNEQFF. The CDR3 coding sequence is TGTGCCATAAGCACACTAGCGGACCTCTACAATGAGCAGTTCTTC.

Remarks on this clone: At one boundary the junction diverges from the germline segment, which might be a read error. The CDR3 DNA reads as TGTGCTAGCAGCTTAGCGCCAACACCCATCACAGATACGCAGTATTTT. Amino acid sequence: CASSLAPTPITDTQYF. The chain couples TRBV7-7 to TRBJ2-3; weak D call: TRBD2 (5 bases). Germline lookup yields CDR1 SSHAT and CDR2 FNYEAQ (reference sequence). This CDR3 region has 16 residues.

DNA of the CDR3: TGTGCCAGCTCACCAGACCGCAGGCCCTCCTATGGCTACACCTTC. It is translated as CASSPDRRPSYGYTF. The V call is TRBV18, the J call TRBJ1-2; D is undetermined. Trimming took off 2 bases at V and 4 bases at J, with 14 bases between the two ends. The V gene's germline CDR1 is KGHSH and CDR2 LQKENI. The CDR3 length is 15 residues.

The chain recombines TRBV19 with TRBJ1-2, with 8 bases identical to TRBD1. The CDR3 runs to 14 residues. The germline CDR1 and CDR2 sequences are LNHDA and SQIVND (reference sequence). J gave up 4 bases and V 4 bases, and 5 bases lay outside the gene matches. CDR3 DNA sequence: TGTGCCAGTAGTACCTCAGGGGGCGGCTATGGCTACACCTTC. It encodes CASSTSGGGYGYTF.

This rearrangement joins TRBV5-5 to TRBJ2-2, with a weak D call TRBD1 (6 bases). CDR1 is SGHKS, CDR2 YYEKEE, per germline (reference sequence). Trimming took 4 bases from V and 1 from J, leaving 11 bases between them. This CDR3 has 15 residues. CDR3 region: CASSRGGQNTGELFF. In DNA form, the CDR3 reads TGTGCCAGCAGCCGTGGGGGACAGAACACCGGGGAGCTGTTTTTT.

The chain recombines TRBV27 with TRBJ2-3; 8 bases agree with TRBD2. V shed 5 bases, J shed 1 base, and the junction held 8 bases outside the gene matches. The CDR3 sequence is 16 residues long. CDR1 is MNHEY, CDR2 SMNVEV, per germline (reference sequence). CDR3 in amino acids: CASSTLAGMGTDTQYF. The CDR3 DNA follows: TGTGCCAGCAGTACCTTAGCGGGGATGGGCACAGATACGCAGTATTTT.

The CDR3 loop is CASRGQGTLNEKLFF. CDR3 nucleotides: TGTGCCAGCAGGGGACAGGGGACCCTTAATGAAAAACTGTTTTTT. The chain employs TRBV28 and TRBJ1-4, with 10 bases matching TRBD1. Germline loops: CDR1 MDHEN, CDR2 SYDVKM. This CDR3 spans 15 amino acids. Trimming at V came to 6 bases and at J to 4 bases, leaving 5 bases not matched to a gene.

V gene TRBV6-5 combines with J gene TRBJ2-3; D possibly corresponds to TRBD2 (5 bases). V lost 0 bases and J 4 bases, leaving 8 bases between the germline ends. The CDR3 contains 14 residues. Per the germline V gene, CDR1 is MNHEY and CDR2 is SVGAGI. CDR3 nucleotides: TGTGCCAGCAGTTACTCGGGAGTTGCAGATACGCAGTATTTT. This encodes CASSYSGVADTQYF.

The V gene is TRBV2, the J gene TRBJ2-3; the match to TRBD2 covers 8 bases. V trimming: 7 bases; J trimming: 4 bases; junction bases outside the gene matches: 1. The CDR3 extends over 12 amino acids. The germline V gene encodes CDR1 SNHLY and CDR2 FYNNEI. This chain's CDR3 is CASNGRADTQYF. Here the CDR3 DNA reads TGTGCCAGCAACGGGAGGGCAGATACGCAGTATTTT.

This chain uses TRBV9 with TRBJ2-7, with 8 bases fitting TRBD2. The CDR3 sequence is 16 residues long. With 0 bases clipped from V and 1 base from J, the junction kept 6 bases outside the gene matches. Germline CDR1 is SGDLS and CDR2 is YYNGEE. The CDR3 reads CASSVESGSSSYEQYF. CDR3 bases: TGTGCCAGCAGCGTAGAGAGCGGGAGTTCTTCCTACGAGCAGTACTTC.

In its sample, this clone was seen a few times. The chain employs TRBV10-3 and TRBJ1-2; D remains unclear. The CDR3 sequence is 14 residues long. Trimming took 5 bases from V and 4 from J, leaving 14 bases between them. Germline V gene data show CDR1 as ENHRY and CDR2 as SYGVKD. The CDR3 DNA reads as TGTGCCATCAGTTTGGAAGGAGTGGCCTATGGCTACACCTTC. Its translation is CAISLEGVAYGYTF.

This chain uses TRBV6-6 with TRBJ1-2; 7 nucleotides line up with TRBD1. The CDR3 is 15 residues long. The germline V gene encodes CDR1 MNHNY and CDR2 SVGAGI (reference sequence). Unmatched junction bases numbered 13, after V lost 5 bases and J lost 7 bases. CDR3 in amino acids: CASSNLQGRKGGYTF. CDR3 nucleotides: TGTGCCAGCAGTAACCTACAGGGGAGAAAAGGTGGCTACACCTTC.

V gene TRBV19 combines with J gene TRBJ2-3; no clear D. Germline assignment: CDR1 LNHDA and CDR2 SQIVND (reference sequence). V gave up 4 bases and J gave up 4 bases, with 9 bases separating them. The CDR3 contains 13 residues. CDR3 in DNA: TGTGCCAGTAGTAAGCTCCGGGCAGATACGCAGTATTTT. It translates to CASSKLRADTQYF.

This chain connects TRBV5-4 to TRBJ2-1; D gene ambiguous. The CDR3 sequence is 15 residues long. Trimming left V 0 bases short and J 0 bases short, with 7 bases between. Germline V CDR1 and CDR2: SGHNT, YYREEE (reference sequence). CDR3 nucleotide sequence: TGTGCCAGCAGCTTGGGCGGATCCTCCTACAATGAGCAGTTCTTC. It codes for CASSLGGSSYNEQFF.

This chain joins TRBV29-1 and TRBJ1-1; D may be TRBD1 (6 bases). V was shortened by 5 bases and J by 2 bases, with 18 bases between the two germline ends. This CDR3 comprises 15 residues. The germline gives CDR1 SQVTM, CDR2 ANQGSEA. Written as DNA, the CDR3 is TGCAGCGTTCAAGCACCGCCACAGGGAAACACTGAAGCTTTCTTT. Translated, it gives CSVQAPPQGNTEAFF.

The chain recombines TRBV25-1 with TRBJ1-4; a weak D match, TRBD1 (5 bases). Trimming shortened V by 1 base and J by 13 bases, and 25 bases separated the two germline ends. The CDR3 length is 17 residues. Germline V gives CDR1 MGHDK, CDR2 SYGVNS. The DNA for the CDR3 is TGTGCCAGCAGTGAATCCACAGGACCGGCCAAGAGTCTGAGACTGTTTTTT. As protein: CASSESTGPAKSLRLFF.

In nucleotides, the CDR3 is TGTGCCAGCAGCAAGCGGACTAGCGGGAGTATGGACACCGGGGAGCTGTTTTTT. Its protein product is CASSKRTSGSMDTGELFF. The rearrangement links TRBV21-1 to TRBJ2-2; the D call in the table, TRBD2, was not verified against the DNA. TRBV21-1 is a pseudogene segment. The CDR3 runs 18 residues.

The chain recombines TRBV5-6 with TRBJ2-1, with 10 bases fitting TRBD2. CDR1 SGHDT and CDR2 YYEEEE come from the germline V gene. The CDR3 totals 16 residues. With 3 bases clipped from V and 8 bases from J, the junction kept 11 bases outside the gene matches. As DNA, the CDR3 is TGTGCCAGCAGCTCCCTTACCCCCGGGACTAGCGATGAGCAGTTCTTC. It is translated as CASSSLTPGTSDEQFF. Drawing the rest from reference TRBV5-6 and TRBJ2-1, the complete variable domain is DAGVTQSPTHLIKTRGQQVTLRCSPKSGHDTVSWYQQALGQGPQFIFQYYEEEERQRGNFPDRFSGHQFPNYSSELNVNALLLGDSALYLCASSSLTPGTSDEQFFGPGTRLTVL.

This chain connects TRBV24-1 to TRBJ2-2; 14 nucleotides match TRBD2. The ends lost 4 bases at V and 7 bases at J; junction bases unmatched: 13. The CDR3 is made up of 19 amino acids. Per the germline V gene, CDR1 is KGHDR and CDR2 is SFDVKD. The CDR3 coding sequence is TGTGCCACCAGTGACAGAGGGACTAGCGGGAGTTTAAAGGGCGGGGAGCTGTTTTTT. Translation: CATSDRGTSGSLKGGELFF.

J is TRBJ1-1 and V is TRBV7-3; D ambiguous. The CDR3 is 15 amino acids. Germline CDR1 is SGHTA and CDR2 is FQGTGA. Trimming pared 1 base from V and 4 bases from J, leaving 13 bases between. The DNA of the CDR3 is TGTGCCAGCAGCTTAATGGGGAGAGGAGGCACTGAAGCTTTCTTT. Translated: CASSLMGRGGTEAFF.

This clone was found a few times. The rearrangement joins TRBV7-9 to TRBJ1-3; no clear D. The germline V and J ends were trimmed by 1 base and 2 bases, with 9 bases remaining between them. The CDR3 loop spans 15 amino acids. Looked up from germline, CDR1 is SEHNR and CDR2 is FQNEAQ (reference sequence). The CDR3 sequence is CASSLGGNAGNTIYF. The CDR3 nucleotides are TGTGCCAGCAGCTTAGGAGGGAACGCTGGAAACACCATATATTTT.